The subject of this entry is one T cell receptor beta chain. The CDR3 consists of 13 residues. Deletions cut 6 bases from V and 1 base from J, with 9 bases between. Germline CDR1 reads SEHNR; CDR2 reads FQNEAQ (reference sequence). The protocol was immunoSEQ multiplex PCR, while the TCRdb copy is restricted to in-frame clones and leaves out a portion. The sample lists about 92,000 clones; approximately 92% were seen once. These data originate in a study of T cell changes during pregnancy in multiple sclerosis. The sequence came from a female donor with multiple sclerosis, enrolled in a pregnancy study. The source material was peripheral blood, sampled in the first trimester of pregnancy. V and J are TRBV7-9 and TRBJ1-2, with D uncertain. The DNA for the CDR3 is TGTGCCAGCAGTCGCACGGTTAACTATGGCTACACCTTC. Its protein is CASSRTVNYGYTF.